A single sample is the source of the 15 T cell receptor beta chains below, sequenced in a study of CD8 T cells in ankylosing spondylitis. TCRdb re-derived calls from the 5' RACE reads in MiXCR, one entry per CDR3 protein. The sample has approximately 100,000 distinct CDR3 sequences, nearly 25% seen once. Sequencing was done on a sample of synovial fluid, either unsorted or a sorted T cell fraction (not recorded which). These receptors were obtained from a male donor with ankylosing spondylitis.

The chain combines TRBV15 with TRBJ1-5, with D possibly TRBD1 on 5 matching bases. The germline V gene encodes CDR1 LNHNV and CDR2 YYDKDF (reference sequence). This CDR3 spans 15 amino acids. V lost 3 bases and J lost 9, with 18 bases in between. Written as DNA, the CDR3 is TGTGCCACCAGCAGTAAGGGACGGCTCGATACGCCCCAGCATTTT. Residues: CATSSKGRLDTPQHF.

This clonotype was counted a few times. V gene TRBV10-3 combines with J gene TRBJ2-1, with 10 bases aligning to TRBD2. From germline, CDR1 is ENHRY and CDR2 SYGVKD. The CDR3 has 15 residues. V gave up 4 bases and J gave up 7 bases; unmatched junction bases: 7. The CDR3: CAISGASGRSNEQFF. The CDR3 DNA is TGTGCCATCAGTGGGGCTAGCGGGAGATCGAATGAGCAGTTCTTC.

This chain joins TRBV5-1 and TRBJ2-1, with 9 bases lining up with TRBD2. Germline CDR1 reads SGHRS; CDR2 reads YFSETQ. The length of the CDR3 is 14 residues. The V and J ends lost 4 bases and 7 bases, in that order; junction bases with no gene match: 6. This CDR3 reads CASSGLAGENEQFF. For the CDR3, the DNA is TGCGCCAGCAGCGGATTAGCGGGAGAGAATGAGCAGTTCTTC.

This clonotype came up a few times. The CDR3 loop reads CASSPGTTNYGYTF. In nucleotides, the CDR3 is TGTGCCAGCAGCCCAGGCACTACTAACTATGGCTACACCTTC. The genes are TRBV11-2 and TRBJ1-2; D remains ambiguous. This CDR3 spans 14 amino acids. V was cut by 5 bases and J by 0 bases, with 10 bases left in between. In germline, CDR1 is SGHAT, CDR2 FQNNGV.

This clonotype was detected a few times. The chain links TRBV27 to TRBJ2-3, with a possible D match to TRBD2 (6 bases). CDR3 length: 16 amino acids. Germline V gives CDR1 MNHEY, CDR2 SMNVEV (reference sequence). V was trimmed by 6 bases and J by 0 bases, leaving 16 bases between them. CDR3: CASRPQRSGSTDTQYF. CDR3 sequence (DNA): TGTGCCAGCAGACCCCAAAGGAGCGGGAGCACAGATACGCAGTATTTT.

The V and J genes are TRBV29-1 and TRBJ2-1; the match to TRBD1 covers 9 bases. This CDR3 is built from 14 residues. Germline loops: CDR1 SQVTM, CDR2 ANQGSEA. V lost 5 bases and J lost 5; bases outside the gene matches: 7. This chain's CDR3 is CSVSGTGNHNEQFF. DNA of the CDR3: TGCAGCGTTTCCGGGACAGGGAACCACAATGAGCAGTTCTTC.

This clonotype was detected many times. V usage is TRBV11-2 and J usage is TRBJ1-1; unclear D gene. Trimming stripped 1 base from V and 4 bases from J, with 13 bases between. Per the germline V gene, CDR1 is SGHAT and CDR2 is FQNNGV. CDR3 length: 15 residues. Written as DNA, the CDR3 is TGTGCCAGCAGCTTAGTTGGAGGGCTGGGCACTGAAGCTTTCTTT. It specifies CASSLVGGLGTEAFF.

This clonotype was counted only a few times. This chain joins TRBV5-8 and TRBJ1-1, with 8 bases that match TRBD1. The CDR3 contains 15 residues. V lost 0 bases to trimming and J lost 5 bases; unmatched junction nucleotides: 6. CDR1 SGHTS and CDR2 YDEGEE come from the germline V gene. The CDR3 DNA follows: TGTGCCAGCAGCTTGGCCGACAGGGGAAGTACTGAAGCTTTCTTT. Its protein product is CASSLADRGSTEAFF. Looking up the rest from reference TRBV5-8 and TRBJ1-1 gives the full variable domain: EAGVTQSPTHLIKTRGQQATLRCSPISGHTSVYWYQQALGLGLQFLLWYDEGEERNRGNFPPRFSGRQFPNYSSELNVNALELEDSALYLCASSLADRGSTEAFFGQGTRLTVV.

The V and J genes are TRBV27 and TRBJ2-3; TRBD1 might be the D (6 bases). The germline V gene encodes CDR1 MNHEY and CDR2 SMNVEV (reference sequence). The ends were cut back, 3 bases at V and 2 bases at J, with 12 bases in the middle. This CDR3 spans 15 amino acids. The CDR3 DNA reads TGTGCCAGCAGTTTTAGGACAGCCATCACAGATACGCAGTATTTT. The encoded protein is CASSFRTAITDTQYF.

The CDR3 nucleotides read TGCAGTGCTAGAGCGGCTAGCGGGAGCGATCCTAGTACAGATACGCAGTATTTT. This translates into CSARAASGSDPSTDTQYF. J is TRBJ2-3 and V is TRBV20-1; 10 positions match TRBD2. CDR3 length equals 18 residues. V shed 1 base and J 3 bases; nucleotides not matched to a gene: 13. From germline, CDR1 is DFQATT and CDR2 SNEGSKA (reference sequence).

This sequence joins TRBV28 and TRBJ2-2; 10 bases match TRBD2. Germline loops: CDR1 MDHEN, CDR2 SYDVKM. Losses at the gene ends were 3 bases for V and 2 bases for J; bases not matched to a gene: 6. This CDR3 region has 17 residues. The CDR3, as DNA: TGTGCCAGCAGTTTTCTAGCGGGAGTATTTAACACCGGGGAGCTGTTTTTT. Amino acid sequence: CASSFLAGVFNTGELFF.

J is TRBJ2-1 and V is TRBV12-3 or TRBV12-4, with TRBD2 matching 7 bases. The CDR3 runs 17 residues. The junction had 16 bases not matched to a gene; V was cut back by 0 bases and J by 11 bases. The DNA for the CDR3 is TGTGCCAGCAGTTTAGCGGAAGGGGCAGGCGGGGGTAATCAGCAGTTCTTC. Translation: CASSLAEGAGGGNQQFF.

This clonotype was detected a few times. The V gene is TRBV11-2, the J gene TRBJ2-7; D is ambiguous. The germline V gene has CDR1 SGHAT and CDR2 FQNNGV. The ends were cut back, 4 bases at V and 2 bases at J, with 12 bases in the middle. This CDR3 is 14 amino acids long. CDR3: CASSSRYSAYEQYF. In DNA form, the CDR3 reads TGTGCCAGCAGCTCCCGATACAGCGCCTACGAGCAGTACTTC.

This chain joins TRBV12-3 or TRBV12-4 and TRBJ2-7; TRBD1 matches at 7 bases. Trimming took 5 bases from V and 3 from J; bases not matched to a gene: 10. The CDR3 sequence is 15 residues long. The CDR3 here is CASSLRTGDLYEQYF. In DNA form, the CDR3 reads TGTGCCAGCAGTCTACGAACAGGGGACCTCTACGAGCAGTACTTC.

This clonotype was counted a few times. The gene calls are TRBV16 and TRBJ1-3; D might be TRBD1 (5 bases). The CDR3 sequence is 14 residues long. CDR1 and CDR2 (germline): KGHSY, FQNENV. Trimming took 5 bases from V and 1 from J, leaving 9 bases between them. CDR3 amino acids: CASSYQGSGNTIYF. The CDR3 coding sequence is TGTGCCAGCAGCTACCAGGGATCTGGAAACACCATATATTTT.